The 24 T cell receptor beta chains reported below all come from one sample, sequenced in a study of cytomegalovirus exposure and HLA in healthy donors. PCR primers comprised 60 Vbeta and 13 Jbeta primers. Using immunoSEQ multiplex PCR, the repertoire was profiled, and TCRdb retains in-frame clones only, with some absent. This sample has roughly 150,000 clones, with roughly 77% found just once. The specimen sequenced was PBMCs. The receptors here all came from a man aged 50 to 59 in good health and CMV-seropositive.

This sequence joins TRBV7-3 and TRBJ1-6, with D maybe TRBD1 (6 bases). The V gene lost 1 base and the J gene lost 10 bases, with 14 bases spanning the gap. CDR1 is SGHTA and CDR2 is FQGTGA in the germline V gene. CDR3 length equals 15 residues. The DNA of the CDR3 is TGTGCCAGCAGCTTAAAGGATCAGGGGAGATCACCCCTCCACTTT. Amino acids: CASSLKDQGRSPLHF.

V usage is TRBV4-1 and J usage is TRBJ2-1, with 11 bases identical to TRBD1. CDR3 size: 17 residues. CDR1 MGHRA and CDR2 YSYEKL come from the germline V gene. V lost 0 bases to trimming and J lost 3 bases; unmatched junction nucleotides: 4. The CDR3 spells CASSQDPDRGLYNEQFF. As DNA, the CDR3 is TGCGCCAGCAGCCAAGACCCGGACAGGGGGCTCTACAATGAGCAGTTCTTC.

The chain is built from TRBV6-6 and TRBJ2-3; 13 bases map to TRBD2. V was clipped by 8 bases and J by 9 bases; unmatched bases: 8. Germline loops: CDR1 MNHNY, CDR2 SVGAGI (reference sequence). The CDR3 has 14 residues. The CDR3 bases are TGTGCCAGCGGACTAGCGGGGGCGCAAGGGACGCAGTATTTT. Its protein product is CASGLAGAQGTQYF.

This clone was seen more than once but under ten times. The chain employs TRBV7-9 and TRBJ1-1; D is undetermined. CDR1 and CDR2 from the germline V gene are SEHNR and FQNEAQ (reference sequence). The CDR3 loop spans 14 amino acids. Trimming removed 1 base at V and 0 bases at J, with 6 bases between. CDR3 DNA: TGTGCCAGCAGCTTAGGAACATTGAACACTGAAGCTTTCTTT. Its translation is CASSLGTLNTEAFF. Using reference TRBV7-9 and TRBJ1-1 for the parts outside the CDR3, the full variable domain is DTGVSQNPRHKITKRGQNVTFRCDPISEHNRLYWYRQTLGQGPEFLTYFQNEAQLEKSRLLSDRFSAERPKGSFSTLEIQRTEQGDSAMYLCASSLGTLNTEAFFGQGTRLTVV.

V gene TRBV6-5 combines with J gene TRBJ2-3, with 8 bases matching TRBD2. The CDR3 loop spans 15 amino acids. CDR1 and CDR2 (germline): MNHEY, SVGAGI. The trim removed 4 bases at V and 3 bases at J, leaving 6 bases unmatched. CDR3 amino acids: CASSLERGITDTQYF. CDR3 in DNA: TGTGCCAGCAGTTTGGAGCGGGGGATAACAGATACGCAGTATTTT.

This clone turned up a few times. The chain combines TRBV7-2 with TRBJ2-3; D gene unclear. Trimming left V 1 base short and J 4 bases short, with 3 bases between. Per germline, CDR1 SGHTA and CDR2 FQGNSA. The CDR3 extends over 12 amino acids. Here the CDR3 reads CASSLGADTQYF. CDR3 bases: TGTGCCAGCAGCTTAGGAGCAGATACGCAGTATTTT.

This sequence joins TRBV5-1 and TRBJ2-3, with D tentatively TRBD2 (6 bases). The germline V gene has CDR1 SGHRS and CDR2 YFSETQ. The CDR3 is made up of 15 amino acids. V lost 4 bases and J lost 2, with 14 bases in between. The CDR3 loop reads CASSLRRDSTDTQYF. CDR3 sequence (DNA): TGCGCCAGCAGCCTCCGCCGGGACTCCACAGATACGCAGTATTTT.

This chain uses TRBV7-8 with TRBJ2-5; 10 bases are a match to TRBD2. CDR1 and CDR2 from the germline V gene are SGHVS and FQNEAQ. This CDR3 region has 16 residues. J gave up 4 bases and V 5 bases, and 10 bases lay outside the gene matches. The CDR3 coding sequence is TGTGCCAGCAGCCTCCTGCAGCGGGGGGGCGGAGAGACCCAGTACTTC. This codes for CASSLLQRGGGETQYF.

DNA of the CDR3: TGTGCCATCAGTCAGGGGGCGAGGGGAAACACCATATATTTT. This sequence encodes CAISQGARGNTIYF. The rearrangement links TRBV10-3 to TRBJ1-3, with 8 bases matching TRBD1. V gave up 5 bases and J gave up 4 bases; unmatched junction bases: 4. Germline loops: CDR1 ENHRY, CDR2 SYGVKD. The CDR3 loop spans 14 amino acids.

The CDR3 DNA is TGTGCCAGCAGCCAAGAGGCAGGGCCTGGGGCCAACGTCCTGACTTTC. Its protein product is CASSQEAGPGANVLTF. The chain employs TRBV4-2 and TRBJ2-6; the D gene is possibly TRBD1 (5 bases). Trimming pared 0 bases from V and 2 bases from J, leaving 8 bases between. The CDR3 spans 16 residues. Germline values: CDR1 LGHNA, CDR2 YNFKEQ.

The rearrangement uses TRBV18 and TRBJ2-6, with D possibly being TRBD1 (6 bases). Germline V gene sequence: CDR1 KGHSH, CDR2 LQKENI. This CDR3 spans 17 amino acids. Trimming removed 2 bases at V and 1 base at J, with 12 bases between. The CDR3 sequence is CASSPKLTGSGANVLTF. CDR3 nucleotide sequence: TGTGCCAGCTCACCAAAGTTAACAGGGTCTGGGGCCAACGTCCTGACTTTC.

V and J are TRBV19 and TRBJ1-1, with TRBD1 matching over 9 bases. The germline V gene encodes CDR1 LNHDA and CDR2 SQIVND (reference sequence). CDR3 length: 17 residues. J lost 1 base, V lost 4 bases, and 10 bases had no gene match. CDR3 sequence: CASSNPPTGGTNTEAFF. The CDR3 nucleotides read TGTGCCAGTAGTAACCCCCCGACAGGGGGAACGAACACTGAAGCTTTCTTT.

V is TRBV4-3 and J is TRBJ2-1, with 7 nucleotides matching TRBD2. V lost 0 bases to trimming and J lost 3 bases; unmatched junction nucleotides: 5. The CDR3 has 16 amino acids. Germline CDR1 reads LGHNA; CDR2 reads YSLEER. The CDR3 sequence: CASSQEERGRYNEQFF. CDR3 in DNA: TGCGCCAGCAGCCAAGAAGAGCGGGGCCGCTACAATGAGCAGTTCTTC.

This sequence joins TRBV19 and TRBJ2-1; 9 nucleotides agree with TRBD2. Per the germline V gene, CDR1 is LNHDA and CDR2 is SQIVND (reference sequence). V shed 4 bases and J 5 bases; nucleotides not matched to a gene: 12. This CDR3 is built from 17 residues. CDR3 nucleotides: TGTGCCAGTAGTAAGCTTAGCGGGGGTAAATCCCACAATGAGCAGTTCTTC. Translation: CASSKLSGGKSHNEQFF.

This chain connects TRBV9 to TRBJ1-4; D perhaps matches TRBD1 (5 bases). The CDR3 length is 14 residues. Per germline, CDR1 SGDLS and CDR2 YYNGEE. Trimming removed 4 bases from V and 2 bases from J, with 9 bases in between. The CDR3 bases are TGTGCCAGCAGCCCAGGGCTTACTAATGAAAAACTGTTTTTT. Amino acids: CASSPGLTNEKLFF.

The chain couples TRBV9 to TRBJ2-3; perhaps TRBD2 as D (5 bases). Germline CDR1 and CDR2: SGDLS and YYNGEE. V gave up 1 base and J gave up 4 bases, with 10 bases separating them. CDR3 length: 14 residues. Here the CDR3 reads CASSVLGSADTQYF. CDR3 sequence (DNA): TGTGCCAGCAGCGTATTAGGGAGCGCAGATACGCAGTATTTT. Filled out from reference TRBV9 and TRBJ2-3, the complete variable domain reads DSGVTQTPKHLITATGQRVTLRCSPRSGDLSVYWYQQSLDQGLQFLIQYYNGEERAKGNILERFSAQQFPDLHSELNLSSLELGDSALYFCASSVLGSADTQYFGPGTRLTVL.

This clone appeared a few times. This chain connects TRBV6-6 to TRBJ1-4, with 8 bases matching TRBD1. The J segment lost 7 bases and the V segment lost 6 bases, leaving 10 bases of the junction unmatched. The V gene's germline CDR1 is MNHNY and CDR2 SVGAGI (reference sequence). This CDR3 spans 15 amino acids. Written as DNA, the CDR3 is TGTGCCAGCAGCCACATGCAGGGGGCCGGTGAAAAACTGTTTTTT. Translation gives CASSHMQGAGEKLFF.

V and J are TRBV5-4 and TRBJ1-6, with 8 nucleotides matching TRBD1. Germline trimming cut 4 bases from V and 7 bases from J; bases unmatched to any gene: 7. CDR1 SGHNT and CDR2 YYREEE come from the germline V gene (reference sequence). This CDR3 has 15 amino acids. CDR3 sequence reads: CASSTRQGKNSPLHF. Written as DNA, the CDR3 is TGTGCCAGCAGCACCAGACAGGGGAAAAATTCACCCCTCCACTTT.

This rearrangement joins TRBV2 to TRBJ2-5; weak D call: TRBD1 (5 bases). The CDR3 totals 13 residues. Germline loops: CDR1 SNHLY, CDR2 FYNNEI. The V end lost 6 bases, the J end lost 4 bases, and 12 bases lay between the germline ends. This CDR3 is CASRVTRGETQYF. The CDR3 DNA follows: TGTGCCAGCAGAGTCACAAGGGGAGAGACCCAGTACTTC.

J is TRBJ2-3 and V is TRBV15, with 13 bases aligning to TRBD2. CDR1 is LNHNV and CDR2 is YYDKDF in the germline V gene (reference sequence). The ends lost 7 bases at V and 4 bases at J; junction bases unmatched: 14. This CDR3 contains 18 residues. This CDR3 reads CATNPKTGTSGEADTQYF. CDR3 nucleotide sequence: TGTGCCACCAACCCAAAAACCGGGACTAGCGGGGAGGCAGATACGCAGTATTTT.

V is TRBV5-1 and J is TRBJ2-5; 7 bases agree with TRBD2. Germline V lookup: CDR1 SGHRS, CDR2 YFSETQ. Trimming at V came to 0 bases and at J to 2 bases, leaving 7 bases not matched to a gene. This CDR3 has 16 amino acids. In nucleotides, the CDR3 is TGCGCCAGCAGCTTGGAAGCTGCGGGGGTGCAAGAGACCCAGTACTTC. Translation: CASSLEAAGVQETQYF.

Only a few counts were recorded for this clone. This chain joins TRBV4-3 and TRBJ1-1; 9 bases match TRBD1. This CDR3 contains 15 residues. With V trimmed by 1 base and J by 5 bases, 5 bases remained unmatched. Germline V gene sequence: CDR1 LGHNA, CDR2 YSLEER. The CDR3 reads CASSQVQGAGTEAFF. CDR3 nucleotides: TGCGCCAGCAGCCAAGTACAGGGGGCTGGAACTGAAGCTTTCTTT.

The rearrangement links TRBV7-6 to TRBJ2-1; TRBD2 matches 12 bases. The V and J ends lost 5 bases and 2 bases, in that order; junction bases with no gene match: 4. The CDR3 extends over 16 amino acids. CDR1 is SGHVS, CDR2 FNYEAQ, per germline. This CDR3 is CASSTRLAGAYNEQFF. CDR3 coding DNA: TGTGCCAGCAGCACTCGACTAGCGGGGGCCTACAATGAGCAGTTCTTC. The full variable domain, its missing parts supplied by reference TRBV7-6 and TRBJ2-1, is GAGVSQSPRYKVTKRGQDVALRCDPISGHVSLYWYRQALGQGPEFLTYFNYEAQQDKSGLPNDRFSAERPEGSISTLTIQRTEQRDSAMYRCASSTRLAGAYNEQFFGPGTRLTVL.

V gene TRBV4-3 combines with J gene TRBJ2-1, with TRBD1 identical over 8 bases. CDR1 is LGHNA, CDR2 YSLEER, per germline. This CDR3 spans 15 amino acids. After removal of 4 bases from V and 9 bases from J, the junction contained 11 bases not matched to a gene. The CDR3 loop reads CASSPRSGGRGEQFF. The CDR3, as DNA: TGCGCCAGCAGCCCGCGGTCAGGGGGCAGGGGTGAGCAGTTCTTC.